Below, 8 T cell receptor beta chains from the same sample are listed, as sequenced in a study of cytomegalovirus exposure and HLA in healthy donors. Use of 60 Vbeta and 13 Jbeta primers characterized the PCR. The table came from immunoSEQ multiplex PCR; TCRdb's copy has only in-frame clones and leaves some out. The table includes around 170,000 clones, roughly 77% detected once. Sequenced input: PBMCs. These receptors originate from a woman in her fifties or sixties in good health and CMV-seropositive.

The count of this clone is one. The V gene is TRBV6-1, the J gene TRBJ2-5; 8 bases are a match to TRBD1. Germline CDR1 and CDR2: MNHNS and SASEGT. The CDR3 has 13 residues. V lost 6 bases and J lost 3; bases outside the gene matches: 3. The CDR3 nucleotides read TGTGCCAGCAGGAAGACAGGGGAAGAGACCCAGTACTTC. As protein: CASRKTGEETQYF.

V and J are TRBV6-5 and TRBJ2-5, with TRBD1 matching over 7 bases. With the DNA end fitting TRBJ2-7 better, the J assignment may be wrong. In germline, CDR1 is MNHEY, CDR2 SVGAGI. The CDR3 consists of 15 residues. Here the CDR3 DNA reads TGTGCCAGCAGTTACAGTCAGAGGGGGCAGAACGAGCAGTACTTC. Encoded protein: CASSYSQRGQNEQYF.

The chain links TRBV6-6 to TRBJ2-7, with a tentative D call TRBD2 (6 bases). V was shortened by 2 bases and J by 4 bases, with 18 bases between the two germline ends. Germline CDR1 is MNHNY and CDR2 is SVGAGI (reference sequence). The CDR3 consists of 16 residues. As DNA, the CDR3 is TGTGCCAGCAGTTACGTCATCGGGGGAGCTATATACGAGCAGTACTTC. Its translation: CASSYVIGGAIYEQYF.

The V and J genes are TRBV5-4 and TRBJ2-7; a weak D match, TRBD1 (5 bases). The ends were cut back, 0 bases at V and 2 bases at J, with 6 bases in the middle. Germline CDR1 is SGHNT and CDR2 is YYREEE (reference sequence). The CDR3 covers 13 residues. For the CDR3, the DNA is TGTGCCAGCAGCTTGGAACAGGCCTACGAGCAGTACTTC. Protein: CASSLEQAYEQYF. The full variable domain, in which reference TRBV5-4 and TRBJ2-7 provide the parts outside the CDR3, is ETGVTQSPTHLIKTRGQQVTLRCSSQSGHNTVSWYQQALGQGPQFIFQYYREEENGRGNFPPRFSGLQFPNYSSELNVNALELDDSALYLCASSLEQAYEQYFGPGTRLTVT.

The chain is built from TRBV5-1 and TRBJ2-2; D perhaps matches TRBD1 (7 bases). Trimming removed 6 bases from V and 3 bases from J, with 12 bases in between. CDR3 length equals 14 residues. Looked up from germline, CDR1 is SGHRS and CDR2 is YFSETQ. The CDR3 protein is CASTEGAHTGELFF. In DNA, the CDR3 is TGCGCCAGCACGGAGGGGGCCCACACCGGGGAGCTGTTTTTT. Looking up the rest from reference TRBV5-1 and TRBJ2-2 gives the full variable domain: KAGVTQTPRYLIKTRGQQVTLSCSPISGHRSVSWYQQTPGQGLQFLFEYFSETQRNKGNFPGRFSGRQFSNSRSEMNVSTLELGDSALYLCASTEGAHTGELFFGEGSRLTVL.

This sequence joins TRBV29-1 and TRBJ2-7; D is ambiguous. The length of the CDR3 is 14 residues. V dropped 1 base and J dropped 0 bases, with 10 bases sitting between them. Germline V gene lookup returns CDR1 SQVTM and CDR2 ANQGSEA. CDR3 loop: CSVEVKSSSYEQYF. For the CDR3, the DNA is TGCAGCGTTGAAGTCAAGAGTAGCTCCTACGAGCAGTACTTC.

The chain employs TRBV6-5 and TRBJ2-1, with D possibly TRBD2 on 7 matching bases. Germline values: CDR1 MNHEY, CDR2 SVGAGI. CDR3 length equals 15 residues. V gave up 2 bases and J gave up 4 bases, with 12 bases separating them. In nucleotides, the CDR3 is TGTGCCAGCAGTTACAGGGGAGGGGGTTACAATGAGCAGTTCTTC. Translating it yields CASSYRGGGYNEQFF.

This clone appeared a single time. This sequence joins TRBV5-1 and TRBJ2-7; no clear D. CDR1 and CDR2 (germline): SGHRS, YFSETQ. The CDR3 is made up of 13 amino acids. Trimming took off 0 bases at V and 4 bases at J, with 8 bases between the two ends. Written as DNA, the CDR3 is TGCGCCAGCAGCTTGGAAGCAAGATACGAGCAGTACTTC. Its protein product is CASSLEARYEQYF.